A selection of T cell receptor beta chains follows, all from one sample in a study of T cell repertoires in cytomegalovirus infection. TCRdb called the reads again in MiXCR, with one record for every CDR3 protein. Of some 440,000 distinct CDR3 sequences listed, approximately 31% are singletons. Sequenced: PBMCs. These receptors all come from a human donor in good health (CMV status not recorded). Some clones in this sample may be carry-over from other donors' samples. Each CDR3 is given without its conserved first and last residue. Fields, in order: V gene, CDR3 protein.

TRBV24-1,ATSDSGHREDQPQH
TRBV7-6,ASSGRAAGELF
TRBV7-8,ASSSAPGQGDQPQH
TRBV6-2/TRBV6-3,ASSELGLSEQY
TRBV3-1,ASSQELAGADEQF
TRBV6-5,ASSSKDYADTQY
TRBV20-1,SARAGQTLEAF
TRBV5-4,ASSLRSSGGDTQY
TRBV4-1,ASSQEGVGGASQPQH
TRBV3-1,ASSQAEWVGAKNIQY
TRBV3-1,ASSLADSSPLH
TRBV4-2,ASSLFAAGEQY
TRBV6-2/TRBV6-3,ASSYGSGNEQF
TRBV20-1,SARPGLVGTDTQY
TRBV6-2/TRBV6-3,ASRPGQAAEAF
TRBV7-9,ASSGQGANLNSPLH
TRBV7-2,ASSWEALSGNTIY
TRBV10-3,AISGSAGPNTEAF
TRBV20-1,SAGARQGNQPQH
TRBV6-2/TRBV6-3,ASSTAISGLARSLQETQY
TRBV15,ATSPTFLATTQETQY
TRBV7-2,ASSLKRGFLDTQY
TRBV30,AWSPASYRTNEKLF